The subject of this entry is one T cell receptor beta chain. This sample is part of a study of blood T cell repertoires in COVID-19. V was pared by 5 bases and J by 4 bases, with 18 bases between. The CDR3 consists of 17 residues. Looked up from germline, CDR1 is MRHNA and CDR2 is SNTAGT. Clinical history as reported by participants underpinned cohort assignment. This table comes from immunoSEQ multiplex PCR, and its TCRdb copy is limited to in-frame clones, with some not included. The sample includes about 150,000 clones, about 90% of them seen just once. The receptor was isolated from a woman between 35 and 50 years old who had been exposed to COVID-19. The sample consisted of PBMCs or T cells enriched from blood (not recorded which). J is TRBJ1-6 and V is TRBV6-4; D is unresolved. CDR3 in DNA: TGTGCCAGCAGTCTAACCGGGAATTCCAGATATAATTCACCCCTCCACTTT. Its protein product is CASSLTGNSRYNSPLHF.